The 23 T cell receptor beta chains presented below share a single source sample, sequenced in a study of T cell changes during pregnancy in multiple sclerosis. The assay was immunoSEQ multiplex PCR, and TCRdb's table has in-frame clones only and misses some. Of about 85,000 clones in the sample, approximately 89% are singletons; the top ten hold approximately 2.5%. The specimen was peripheral blood, collected in the first trimester of pregnancy. The receptor set was obtained from a female donor with multiple sclerosis, enrolled in a pregnancy study.

The CDR3: CSAILVYEQFF. In DNA, the CDR3 is TGCAGTGCAATACTAGTTTATGAGCAGTTCTTC. The chain employs TRBV20-1 and TRBJ2-1; a weak D match, TRBD2 (5 bases). With 6 bases removed from V and 8 bases from J, the gap between germline ends came to 11 bases. In germline, CDR1 is DFQATT, CDR2 SNEGSKA (reference sequence). This CDR3 contains 11 residues.

The genes are TRBV11-2 and TRBJ2-1; D unresolved. CDR1 is SGHAT, CDR2 FQNNGV, per germline. Trimming removed 1 base from V and 6 bases from J, with 7 bases in between. This CDR3 is 13 amino acids long. Written as DNA, the CDR3 is TGTGCCAGCAGCTTAGCCGGGTTCAATGAGCAGTTCTTC. Residues: CASSLAGFNEQFF.

This clone came up a few times. The chain has TRBV20-1 and TRBJ1-2, with unresolved D. The CDR3 has 11 residues. Trimming shortened V by 7 bases and J by 6 bases, and 12 bases separated the two germline ends. Germline values: CDR1 DFQATT, CDR2 SNEGSKA (reference sequence). CDR3 protein: CSVGVPDGYTF. In DNA form, the CDR3 reads TGCAGTGTTGGAGTTCCAGATGGCTACACCTTC.

The V gene is TRBV15, the J gene TRBJ1-4; possible D gene TRBD1, 6 bases. The CDR3 loop spans 15 amino acids. Trimming pared 2 bases from V and 0 bases from J, leaving 7 bases between. Germline CDR1 LNHNV, CDR2 YYDKDF (reference sequence). The CDR3 sequence: CATSRRQATNEKLFF. CDR3 nucleotides: TGTGCCACCAGCAGAAGACAGGCAACTAATGAAAAACTGTTTTTT.

The chain has TRBV14 and TRBJ2-7; no definite D call. Per germline, CDR1 SGHDN and CDR2 FVKESK. The CDR3 covers 11 residues. V lost 4 bases and J 2 bases, leaving 3 bases between the germline ends. CDR3 in DNA: TGTGCCAGCAGCCCAACCTACGAGCAGTACTTC. The encoded protein is CASSPTYEQYF. Looking up the rest from reference TRBV14 and TRBJ2-7 gives the full variable domain: EAGVTQFPSHSVIEKGQTVTLRCDPISGHDNLYWYRRVMGKEIKFLLHFVKESKQDESGMPNNRFLAERTGGTYSTLKVQPAELEDSGVYFCASSPTYEQYFGPGTRLTVT.

The V call is TRBV6-5, the J call TRBJ2-1; 10 positions match TRBD2. In germline, CDR1 is MNHEY, CDR2 SVGAGI. This CDR3 has 14 amino acids. V lost 7 bases, J lost 3 bases, and 3 bases stayed unmatched. CDR3 sequence: CASNLAGDYNEQFF. In nucleotides, the CDR3 is TGTGCCAGCAACCTAGCGGGAGACTACAATGAGCAGTTCTTC.

The CDR3 nucleotides are TGTGCCAGCTCCCTATGGGAGGGGTCCTTGGGCACTGAAGCTTTCTTT. It specifies CASSLWEGSLGTEAFF. This chain links TRBV18 with TRBJ1-1; D is perhaps TRBD1 (5 bases). CDR1 and CDR2 (germline): KGHSH, LQKENI. Trimming took 6 bases from V and 4 from J, leaving 21 bases between them. The CDR3 extends over 16 amino acids.

V and J are TRBV6-5 and TRBJ1-2; 10 bases map to TRBD1. Germline loops: CDR1 MNHEY, CDR2 SVGAGI. The CDR3 is made up of 13 amino acids. V shed 6 bases, J shed 4 bases, and the junction held 2 bases outside the gene matches. The chain's CDR3 is CASRRQGAYGYTF. CDR3 bases: TGTGCCAGCAGGAGACAGGGGGCCTATGGCTACACCTTC.

The genes are TRBV29-1 and TRBJ2-3; TRBD1 matches 7 bases. Germline values: CDR1 SQVTM, CDR2 ANQGSEA. The V segment lost 6 bases and the J segment 4 bases; nucleotides outside the gene matches: 10. The CDR3 sequence is 14 residues long. CDR3 sequence reads: CSVPDRVVADTQYF. The CDR3 DNA follows: TGCAGCGTACCCGACAGGGTAGTCGCAGATACGCAGTATTTT.

CDR3 protein: CASSKEGLNTEAFF. The CDR3 region has the DNA TGTGCCAGCAGCAAAGAGGGCCTGAACACTGAAGCTTTCTTT. This rearrangement joins TRBV7-9 to TRBJ1-1, with D unclear. V was pared by 5 bases and J by 0 bases, with 10 bases between. Germline CDR1 SEHNR, CDR2 FQNEAQ (reference sequence). This CDR3 has 14 amino acids.

This clone was seen once. V is TRBV27 and J is TRBJ1-2; D may be TRBD1 (6 bases). Germline values: CDR1 MNHEY, CDR2 SMNVEV (reference sequence). Trimming removed 3 bases at V and 4 bases at J, with 12 bases between. The CDR3 covers 14 residues. The CDR3 DNA reads as TGTGCCAGCAGTTTTTCCCAGGGGATCTATGGCTACACCTTC. Amino acids: CASSFSQGIYGYTF.

This chain links TRBV27 with TRBJ2-6, with 11 bases identical to TRBD1. This CDR3 has 20 amino acids. J lost 2 bases, V lost 6 bases, and 15 bases had no gene match. CDR1 and CDR2 (germline): MNHEY, SMNVEV (reference sequence). CDR3 DNA: TGTGCCAGCAGCTTCTACGAAGGACAGGGGGCGATCCCTGGGGCCAACGTCCTGACTTTC. It encodes CASSFYEGQGAIPGANVLTF.

The CDR3: CATSRVGVGYEQFF. CDR3 coding DNA: TGTGCCACCAGCAGAGTAGGGGTGGGGTATGAGCAGTTCTTC. The V and J genes are TRBV15 and TRBJ2-1; a weak D match, TRBD1 (5 bases). The CDR3 is 14 amino acids. Per germline, CDR1 LNHNV and CDR2 YYDKDF (reference sequence). V dropped 1 base and J dropped 8 bases, with 12 bases sitting between them. Together with reference TRBV15 and TRBJ2-1, the CDR3 gives the full variable domain: DAMVIQNPRYQVTQFGKPVTLSCSQTLNHNVMYWYQQKSSQAPKLLFHYYDKDFNNEADTPDNFQSRRPNTSFCFLDIRSPGLGDTAMYLCATSRVGVGYEQFFGPGTRLTVL.

This rearrangement joins TRBV6-5 to TRBJ1-1, with 8 nucleotides matching TRBD1. The germline gives CDR1 MNHEY, CDR2 SVGAGI. V dropped 4 bases and J dropped 1; count of bases not matched to a gene: 8. CDR3 length: 16 amino acids. The DNA for the CDR3 is TGTGCCAGCAGTTCTCAGCAGGGACAGGCGAACACTGAAGCTTTCTTT. Translation gives CASSSQQGQANTEAFF.

The chain carries TRBV7-8 and TRBJ2-7, with 8 bases fitting TRBD2. The CDR3 runs 15 residues. CDR1 is SGHVS and CDR2 is FQNEAQ in the germline V gene. V dropped 4 bases and J dropped 3; count of bases not matched to a gene: 8. CDR3 coding DNA: TGTGCCAGCAGCTCACTTGGGACTAGAGGCTACGAGCAGTACTTC. Translation: CASSSLGTRGYEQYF.

V usage is TRBV7-2 and J usage is TRBJ2-6; D perhaps matches TRBD2 (7 bases). The CDR3 is made up of 17 amino acids. Between the trimmed V and J ends, which lost 5 bases and 0 bases, there was a span of 14 bases. The V gene's germline CDR1 is SGHTA and CDR2 FQGNSA. The CDR3 reads CASSPRGEGSGANVLTF. Here the CDR3 DNA reads TGTGCCAGCAGCCCTAGGGGGGAGGGCTCTGGGGCCAACGTCCTGACTTTC.

The CDR3 protein is CASSLDLAGVTGELFF. CDR3 bases: TGTGCCAGCAGCTTAGATCTAGCGGGAGTCACCGGGGAGCTGTTTTTT. The chain combines TRBV7-3 with TRBJ2-2, with 10 bases that match TRBD2. The V gene's germline CDR1 is SGHTA and CDR2 FQGTGA. There are 16 residues in the CDR3. The junction had 4 bases not matched to a gene; V was cut back by 2 bases and J by 4 bases.

The chain employs TRBV5-1 and TRBJ2-7; D is possibly TRBD2 (5 bases). The CDR3 contains 13 residues. Trimming left V 1 base short and J 6 bases short, with 11 bases between. Germline values: CDR1 SGHRS, CDR2 YFSETQ. The CDR3 region is CASSLFEGSEQYF. In DNA form, the CDR3 reads TGCGCCAGCAGCTTGTTCGAGGGTAGCGAGCAGTACTTC.

This sequence joins TRBV5-4 and TRBJ2-2; D might be TRBD1 (6 bases). This CDR3 comprises 15 residues. CDR1 is SGHNT and CDR2 is YYREEE in the germline V gene (reference sequence). The ends were cut back, 2 bases at V and 0 bases at J, with 8 bases in the middle. The chain's CDR3 is CASSFRGPNTGELFF. In DNA form, the CDR3 reads TGTGCCAGCAGCTTCAGGGGCCCGAACACCGGGGAGCTGTTTTTT.

The V gene is TRBV5-4, the J gene TRBJ2-1; possible D gene TRBD1, 6 bases. Trimming shortened V by 2 bases and J by 8 bases, and 14 bases separated the two germline ends. Germline CDR1 is SGHNT and CDR2 is YYREEE (reference sequence). The CDR3 has 14 amino acids. CDR3 region: CASSFRSGVDEQFF. The CDR3 nucleotides read TGTGCCAGCAGCTTTAGATCAGGGGTCGATGAGCAGTTCTTC.

Only one count was recorded for this clone. V and J are TRBV28 and TRBJ2-3; 10 nucleotides line up with TRBD2. With 10 bases clipped from V and 2 bases from J, the junction kept 6 bases outside the gene matches. Germline lookup yields CDR1 MDHEN and CDR2 SYDVKM. The CDR3 covers 14 residues. CDR3 in DNA: TGTGCCATCGAGACTAGCGGGTACACAGATACGCAGTATTTT. This encodes CAIETSGYTDTQYF.

This sequence joins TRBV30 and TRBJ2-7; 13 bases align to TRBD2. The CDR3 loop spans 15 amino acids. In germline, CDR1 is GTSNPN, CDR2 SVGIG (reference sequence). The V segment lost 2 bases and the J segment 0 bases; nucleotides outside the gene matches: 1. CDR3 in amino acids: CAWSRTSGSSYEQYF. DNA for the CDR3: TGTGCCTGGAGTAGGACTAGCGGGAGCTCCTACGAGCAGTACTTC.

The chain carries TRBV13 and TRBJ2-2; D uncertain. The germline CDR1 and CDR2 sequences are PRHDT and FYEKMQ (reference sequence). The ends were cut back, 2 bases at V and 0 bases at J, with 7 bases in the middle. CDR3 length equals 15 residues. In nucleotides, the CDR3 is TGTGCCAGCAGCTTATACGGTCCGAACACCGGGGAGCTGTTTTTT. Protein sequence: CASSLYGPNTGELFF.